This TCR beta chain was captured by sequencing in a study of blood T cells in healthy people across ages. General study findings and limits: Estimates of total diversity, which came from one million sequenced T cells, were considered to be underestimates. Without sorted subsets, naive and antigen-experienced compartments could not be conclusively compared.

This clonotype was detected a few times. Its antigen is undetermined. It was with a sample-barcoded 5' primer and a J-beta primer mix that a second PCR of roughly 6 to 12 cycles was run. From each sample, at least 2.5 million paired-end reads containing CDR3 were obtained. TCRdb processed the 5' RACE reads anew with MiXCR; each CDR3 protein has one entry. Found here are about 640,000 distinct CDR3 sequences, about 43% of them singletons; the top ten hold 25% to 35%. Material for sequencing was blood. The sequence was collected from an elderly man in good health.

CDR3 amino acids: CASSILRGTGELFF. The CDR3 DNA reads as TGTGCCAGCAGTATCCTCCGGGGCACCGGGGAGCTGTTTTTT. The chain is built from TRBV6-2 or TRBV6-3 and TRBJ2-2; D may be TRBD2 (5 bases). The CDR3 has 14 residues. CDR1 and CDR2 (germline): MNHEY, SVGEGT. Trimming removed 5 bases at V and 4 bases at J, with 11 bases between.